This passage covers 28 T cell receptor beta chains from one sample sequenced in a study of cytomegalovirus exposure and HLA in healthy donors. With 60 Vbeta and 13 Jbeta primers, the PCR was carried out. Repertoires were generated with immunoSEQ multiplex PCR, while TCRdb's copy carries only in-frame clones and drops some. The table lists 130,000 to 150,000 clones, approximately 70% of them singletons. Sequencing used PBMCs. All receptors derive from a woman between 40 and 55 years old in good health and CMV-seronegative.

The chain joins TRBV6-5 to TRBJ1-2; 8 bases are shared with TRBD1. This CDR3 is 14 amino acids long. From germline, CDR1 is MNHEY and CDR2 SVGAGI. With V trimmed by 5 bases and J by 4 bases, 6 bases remained unmatched. The CDR3 sequence is CASSPGQASYGYTF. CDR3 DNA: TGTGCCAGCAGTCCGGGACAGGCCTCCTATGGCTACACCTTC.

CDR3 nucleotides: TGTGCCAGCGCGGCGGAAAGCACAGATACGCAGTATTTT. Protein product: CASAAESTDTQYF. The chain is built from TRBV2 and TRBJ2-3, with unresolved D. The germline V and J ends were trimmed by 8 bases and 0 bases, with 9 bases remaining between them. The CDR3 length is 13 residues. Germline assignment: CDR1 SNHLY and CDR2 FYNNEI.

The rearrangement uses TRBV6-5 and TRBJ2-3; 7 bases are shared with TRBD1. CDR1 and CDR2 (germline): MNHEY, SVGAGI. This CDR3 has 14 amino acids. V was clipped by 4 bases and J by 4 bases; unmatched bases: 5. CDR3 sequence: CASSSGQAPDTQYF. The DNA for the CDR3 is TGTGCCAGCAGTTCAGGACAGGCCCCAGATACGCAGTATTTT.

The chain couples TRBV9 to TRBJ2-1, with D possibly TRBD1 on 7 matching bases. The V gene lost 4 bases and the J gene lost 5 bases, with 16 bases spanning the gap. CDR1 is SGDLS and CDR2 is YYNGEE in the germline V gene. The CDR3 is 15 amino acids. The CDR3 loop is CASSPSARGDNEQFF. The CDR3 DNA reads as TGTGCCAGCAGCCCCTCGGCCAGGGGGGACAATGAGCAGTTCTTC.

This chain links TRBV11-3 with TRBJ2-5; D possibly corresponds to TRBD2 (6 bases). Trimming pared 4 bases from V and 0 bases from J, leaving 12 bases between. The CDR3 has 15 residues. Germline CDR1 is SGHNT and CDR2 is YENEEA. CDR3 sequence reads: CASSSGLVNQETQYF. CDR3 coding DNA: TGTGCCAGCAGCTCGGGACTGGTGAACCAAGAGACCCAGTACTTC. Variable domain in full (rest from reference TRBV11-3 and TRBJ2-5): EAGVVQSPRYKIIEKKQPVAFWCNPISGHNTLYWYLQNLGQGPELLIRYENEEAVDDSQLPKDRFSAERLKGVDSTLKIQPAELGDSAVYLCASSSGLVNQETQYFGPGTRLLVL.

This clone occurred a few times. Other nucleotide sequences from this sample produce the same CDR3. The chain uses TRBV5-1 and TRBJ2-3, with 8 nucleotides matching TRBD1. V shed 4 bases and J 1 base; nucleotides not matched to a gene: 5. The germline V gene has CDR1 SGHRS and CDR2 YFSETQ. This CDR3 has 15 amino acids. The CDR3: CASSAGQGGTDTQYF. CDR3 bases: TGCGCCAGCAGCGCCGGACAGGGAGGCACAGATACGCAGTATTTT.

V gene TRBV2 combines with J gene TRBJ2-2; D not certain. Germline CDR1 is SNHLY and CDR2 is FYNNEI. This CDR3 region has 13 residues. The V end was cut by 3 bases, the J end by 5 bases, with 7 bases between. The CDR3 here is CASSDFVTGELFF. The CDR3 DNA is TGTGCCAGCAGTGATTTCGTGACCGGGGAGCTGTTTTTT.

As to this clone: The germline gene is not matched at one end of the junction; a read error may be the cause. The V call is TRBV6-5, the J call TRBJ1-2; weak D call: TRBD1 (5 bases). Germline V lookup: CDR1 MNHEY, CDR2 SVGAGI. The CDR3 extends over 13 amino acids. The DNA for the CDR3 is TGTGCCAGCAGTCCGGACACAAACTTTGGCTACACCTTC. Amino acid sequence: CASSPDTNFGYTF.

The CDR3 is CASRFQSGVRNEQFF. CDR3 nucleotides: TGCGCCAGCAGGTTCCAAAGCGGGGTCAGGAATGAGCAGTTCTTC. V is TRBV5-1 and J is TRBJ2-1; 7 nucleotides match TRBD2. Losses at the gene ends were 5 bases for V and 7 bases for J; bases not matched to a gene: 12. The CDR3 extends over 15 amino acids. Germline CDR1 SGHRS, CDR2 YFSETQ.

The chain carries TRBV6-7 and TRBJ1-4; TRBD1 agrees at 10 bases. TRBV6-7 is identified as an open reading frame with a role that is uncertain. V lost 5 bases and J lost 0; bases outside the gene matches: 15. CDR3 length: 20 residues. In DNA, the CDR3 is TGTGCCAGCAGTACCTACTCCCGGGGACAGGGGAATGCAACTAATGAAAAACTGTTTTTT. It yields the protein CASSTYSRGQGNATNEKLFF.

The V and J genes are TRBV6-5 and TRBJ1-6; no firm D call. This CDR3 is built from 14 residues. Trimming left V 7 bases short and J 7 bases short, with 14 bases between. Looked up from germline, CDR1 is MNHEY and CDR2 is SVGAGI. In DNA, the CDR3 is TGTGCCAGCACCAAACCCGGTCCGAATTCACCCCTCCACTTT. It encodes CASTKPGPNSPLHF.

The rearrangement joins TRBV6-5 to TRBJ1-1, with 7 positions matching TRBD1. Germline V CDR1 and CDR2: MNHEY, SVGAGI. V was clipped by 2 bases and J by 2 bases; unmatched bases: 8. CDR3 length: 16 amino acids. In DNA, the CDR3 is TGTGCCAGCAGTTACCAGGATGACAGGGTAAACACTGAAGCTTTCTTT. This translates into CASSYQDDRVNTEAFF.

V gene TRBV6-5 combines with J gene TRBJ2-3; 8 positions agree with TRBD1. V lost 6 bases and J lost 2; bases outside the gene matches: 4. CDR3 length: 14 amino acids. Germline V gene data show CDR1 as MNHEY and CDR2 as SVGAGI. The CDR3: CASSRDRNTDTQYF. CDR3 DNA: TGTGCCAGCAGCCGGGACAGGAACACAGATACGCAGTATTTT.

This clone was seen more than once but under ten times. This chain uses TRBV2 with TRBJ2-2, with 8 bases aligning to TRBD1. J gave up 2 bases and V 5 bases, and 4 bases lay outside the gene matches. Looked up from germline, CDR1 is SNHLY and CDR2 is FYNNEI. CDR3 length: 15 amino acids. The CDR3 coding sequence is TGTGCCAGCAGTCAAGACAGGGGCAACACCGGGGAGCTGTTTTTT. Translation: CASSQDRGNTGELFF.

The CDR3 nucleotides read TGTGCCAGCAGCCTAAGACTAGCATCGCACGAGCAGTACGTC. Residues: CASSLRLASHEQYV. The V and J genes are TRBV5-5 and TRBJ2-7; 7 positions agree with TRBD2. Germline trimming cut 4 bases from V and 5 bases from J; bases unmatched to any gene: 9. The CDR3 has 14 amino acids. In germline, CDR1 is SGHKS, CDR2 YYEKEE (reference sequence).

Worth noting for this clone: This same CDR3 is encoded by further DNA sequences in the sample. The chain has TRBV6-5 and TRBJ1-2; 10 nucleotides align to TRBD1. CDR1 and CDR2 (germline): MNHEY, SVGAGI. V lost 2 bases to trimming and J lost 8 bases; unmatched junction nucleotides: 2. The CDR3 contains 13 residues. The CDR3 DNA sequence: TGTGCCAGCAGTTACCCGGGACAGGGGGGCTACACCTTC. Translated: CASSYPGQGGYTF.

CDR3 region: CASSLPGERTQYF. The CDR3 nucleotides read TGTGCCAGTAGTTTACCTGGAGAAAGGACCCAGTACTTC. This sequence joins TRBV19 and TRBJ2-5; D unclear. V lost 5 bases and J 7 bases, leaving 14 bases between the germline ends. Germline lookup yields CDR1 LNHDA and CDR2 SQIVND (reference sequence). This CDR3 has 13 amino acids.

The genes are TRBV6-6 and TRBJ1-2; D perhaps matches TRBD1 (6 bases). Trimming removed 5 bases at V and 4 bases at J, with 14 bases between. Germline CDR1 and CDR2: MNHNY and SVGAGI (reference sequence). The CDR3 totals 14 residues. CDR3 sequence reads: CASSDRGGAYGYTF. CDR3 nucleotide sequence: TGTGCCAGCAGTGACCGGGGGGGCGCCTATGGCTACACCTTC.

This clone showed up just a few times. The chain links TRBV7-9 to TRBJ2-5; TRBD2 might be the D (6 bases). The CDR3 extends over 16 amino acids. Germline V gene data show CDR1 as SEHNR and CDR2 as FQNEAQ (reference sequence). The V gene lost 3 bases and the J gene lost 0 bases, with 14 bases spanning the gap. The CDR3 loop reads CASSFGVGGNQETQYF. The CDR3 DNA is TGTGCCAGCAGCTTCGGTGTCGGGGGAAACCAAGAGACCCAGTACTTC.

The gene calls are TRBV2 and TRBJ2-1; 9 bases are shared with TRBD2. The CDR3 loop spans 18 amino acids. With 6 bases clipped from V and 7 bases from J, the junction kept 19 bases outside the gene matches. The germline V gene has CDR1 SNHLY and CDR2 FYNNEI. The CDR3 DNA is TGTGCCAGCAGGGGGAGATGGTTAGCGGGGGCCCGTGAGAATGAGCAGTTCTTC. This gives the protein CASRGRWLAGARENEQFF.

This clone was counted only a few times. This rearrangement joins TRBV10-2 to TRBJ1-5, with D maybe TRBD1 (5 bases). Germline V gene lookup returns CDR1 WSHSY and CDR2 SAAADI. This CDR3 is 15 amino acids long. The V gene lost 4 bases and the J gene lost 3 bases, with 13 bases spanning the gap. This chain's CDR3 is CASSGGRQINQPQHF. DNA for the CDR3: TGCGCCAGCAGTGGGGGGAGGCAGATCAATCAGCCCCAGCATTTT.

The chain is built from TRBV6-1 and TRBJ1-1; 8 nucleotides align to TRBD1. The CDR3 runs 15 residues. The V gene's germline CDR1 is MNHNS and CDR2 SASEGT. V lost 3 bases, J lost 6 bases, and 9 bases stayed unmatched. For the CDR3, the DNA is TGTGCCAGCAGTGATCTGGACAGGGTGCACCCTGAAGCTTTCTTT. Its translation is CASSDLDRVHPEAFF.

This clone was recorded a few times. The genes are TRBV5-1 and TRBJ1-1; 7 bases map to TRBD1. CDR3 length: 15 residues. V shed 0 bases, J shed 3 bases, and the junction held 5 bases outside the gene matches. Germline V lookup: CDR1 SGHRS, CDR2 YFSETQ. In DNA, the CDR3 is TGCGCCAGCAGCTTGGTTACAGGGGTGGACACTGAAGCTTTCTTT. Protein sequence: CASSLVTGVDTEAFF.

The rearrangement uses TRBV6-5 and TRBJ1-2; the D is unclear. Looked up from germline, CDR1 is MNHEY and CDR2 is SVGAGI. The CDR3 runs to 14 residues. V was clipped by 6 bases and J by 0 bases, with 11 bases between them. CDR3 residues: CASRPGIANYGYTF. CDR3 nucleotide sequence: TGTGCCAGCAGACCCGGGATAGCTAACTATGGCTACACCTTC.

This chain connects TRBV9 to TRBJ2-5, with 7 bases lining up with TRBD1. The V gene's germline CDR1 is SGDLS and CDR2 YYNGEE. V lost 0 bases and J lost 4; bases outside the gene matches: 3. The CDR3 covers 14 residues. CDR3 sequence: CASSVGDRVETQYF. In DNA, the CDR3 is TGTGCCAGCAGCGTAGGAGACAGGGTAGAGACCCAGTACTTC.

The chain is built from TRBV4-1 and TRBJ1-4; no firm D call. The CDR3 runs 18 residues. Germline V CDR1 and CDR2: MGHRA, YSYEKL. The V end lost 1 base, the J end lost 4 bases, and 19 bases lay between the germline ends. This CDR3 is CASSQGNFGEQFNEKLFF. The DNA for the CDR3 is TGCGCCAGCAGCCAAGGGAATTTCGGCGAACAGTTTAATGAAAAACTGTTTTTT.

The rearrangement joins TRBV4-1 to TRBJ2-1; 11 bases are shared with TRBD2. Germline-derived CDR1 and CDR2 are MGHRA and YSYEKL. After removal of 3 bases from V and 8 bases from J, the junction contained 9 bases not matched to a gene. The CDR3 has 16 residues. The CDR3 bases are TGCGCCAGCAGCCACACAATAGCGGGGGGGCCGGATGAGCAGTTCTTC. This codes for CASSHTIAGGPDEQFF.

This clone appeared a few times. The V call is TRBV5-6, the J call TRBJ1-1; no reliable D call. Germline V CDR1 and CDR2: SGHDT, YYEEEE. The CDR3 runs to 16 residues. V lost 0 bases, J lost 0 bases, and 12 bases lay in between. CDR3 loop: CASSLVHSRMNTEAFF. The DNA of the CDR3 is TGTGCCAGCAGCTTGGTTCACAGCAGAATGAACACTGAAGCTTTCTTT.